This TCR beta chain was identified during a study of beta chain features in type 1 diabetes (dated by TCRdb to between 2017 and 2018). At the level of the whole study: Patients and healthy donors did not differ in mean age, gender distribution, total cell number or subset yield. The study compared TCRB repertoires of sorted circulating CD4+ T cell subsets between recently diagnosed type 1 diabetes patients and matched healthy donors. A total of about 110,000,000 sorted cells were examined across all samples, and a strong correlation was observed between cell number per subset and RNA yield. Whereas all 30 or so donors provided naive and central memory subsets, regulatory and stem cell-like memory subsets were isolated from just 8 patients and roughly eight healthy donors.

The study at large found these results: Only small numbers of individuals were included in the HLA sub-analyses, which left unresolved whether HLA type had any influence on TCRB rearrangement. Naive, central memory and regulatory TCRB repertoires appeared to be more alike among patients than among healthy donors. PCR may preferentially amplify shorter templates, but because patient and control samples were amplified and corrected together, any resulting skew would affect both groups equally. Because cDNA was sequenced instead of genomic DNA, highly expressing activated cells could be over-represented, though the groups showed no difference in activation or CD3 levels. At VDJ recombination sites, type 1 diabetes patients had fewer insertions and more deleted nucleotides, which implies abnormalities in thymic rearrangement. Type 1 diabetes patients showed a moderate but significant shortening of TCRB CDR3 length in all four CD4+ subsets.

From each donor, a single peripheral blood sample of around 0.12 L on average was drawn into heparinised tubes. Using a panel that included CD45RO, CCR7, CD25, CD127, CD95 and CD27, naive, central memory, regulatory and stem cell-like memory CD4+ T cells were sorted on a BD FACSAria II. All sorted populations exceeded 95% purity. Right away, PBMCs were isolated by Lymphoprep density gradient centrifugation and were stained directly, with no culture step. So that batch effects would be minimized, each experiment stained and sorted samples in pairs, pairing one healthy donor with one patient. The entire amount of isolated RNA was reverse transcribed using the High Capacity cDNA Reverse Transcription Kit, so the sequenced TCRB transcripts were expressed ones. Deep immunoSEQ sequencing was performed on naive, central memory and regulatory T cell samples, with an average of around 3.5 million total reads per sample. Sorted cells were lysed in RLT buffer, and RNA was extracted using DNase-treated RNeasy Micro or Mini kits according to cell number. To prevent cross-contamination, every cell subset was processed on its own, while patient and healthy donor samples were processed together. The immunoSEQ multiplex PCR was used to amplify TCRB sequences from cDNA, yielding 87-bp fragments that span the CDR3 region. Amplicons were sequenced on the Illumina HiSeq platform. From the authors' description of their analysis: Synthetic template baselines were used to correct PCR bias computationally, reads within Hamming distance 2 were collapsed together, and singletons that could not be merged were discarded. By aligning reads against IMGT, V, D and J genes, CDR3 length, and insertions or deletions at six rearrangement sites were assigned. Within each subset, clonotype counts were normalized to the number of sorted cells before true diversity and Gini coefficients were calculated with the tcR R package. Repertoire sharing was quantified using the overlap coefficient calculated on TCRB nucleotide sequences. Out-of-frame TCRB sequences from naive cells were analyzed as a proxy for the pre-selection repertoire. This is the immuneACCESS table as TCRdb keeps it, with only in-frame sequences that have V and J called. A part of the clones is gone; compared with another copy, unresolved V genes explain less than half, and the rest is unexplained. V and J calls and clone size are those listed in that table; D and trimming were worked out from the DNA. Present in this sample are about half a million clones, about an eighth of which were seen just once. Of the sample, more than 0.045% is held by the ten largest clones.

Details on this clone: The specificity of this receptor is unknown. Base-call qualities are not available, and no considerably larger clone is one nucleotide away.

Source material: naive CD4+ T cells from blood. Read against the paper, the sample's cell subset or site label means: true naive CD4+ T cells. The source of this sequence is a woman aged 18-29 years in good health.

The sequenced DNA is TGTGCCAGCAGCCCGGTGACAGGGCTTAACACTGAAGCTTTCTTT. It translates to CASSPVTGLNTEAFF. The rearrangement joined TRBV7-9 to TRBJ1-1; 7 bases in between match TRBD1. CDR1 SEHNR and CDR2 FQNEAQ are derived from the germline V gene (reference sequence). Ends trimmed: V by 5 bases, J by 2 bases; bases unmatched to a gene: 8. Counted from cysteine to phenylalanine, this CDR3 has 15 amino acids. Just CDR3 DNA is preserved here, 45 bases in frame from base 1.